The 31 T cell receptor beta chains below were found in one sample sequenced in a study of blood T cells in healthy people across ages. With a J-beta primer mix and a sample-barcoded 5' primer, a second PCR ran 7 to 11 cycles. TCRdb ran MiXCR on the 5' RACE reads and lists one entry per CDR3 protein. Here the sample spans about 680,000 distinct CDR3 sequences, approximately 50% being singletons. Specimen: blood. Receptors originate from a woman aged 55-75 years in good health.

With regard to this clonotype: Relative to the germline gene, one junction end is altered; a read error may explain this. The V gene is TRBV9, the J gene TRBJ2-3, with TRBD2 matching 10 bases. Germline CDR1 reads SGDLS; CDR2 reads YYNGEE. The CDR3 covers 17 residues. DNA of the CDR3: TGTGCCGGCAGCGTGCCTATGGGGACTAGCGACACAGATACGCAGTATTTT. Its translation is CAGSVPMGTSDTDTQYF.

The J gene is TRBJ1-5, the V gene TRBV6-6, with TRBD1 as a possible D gene (6 bases). The CDR3 loop spans 14 amino acids. V was trimmed by 7 bases and J by 6 bases, leaving 16 bases between them. CDR1 is MNHNY and CDR2 is SVGAGI in the germline V gene (reference sequence). CDR3 sequence reads: CASKLGGLGQPQHF. The CDR3 DNA reads TGTGCCAGCAAATTAGGGGGTTTGGGTCAGCCCCAGCATTTT.

V usage is TRBV20-1 and J usage is TRBJ2-7; 8 bases match TRBD1. The CDR3 extends over 14 amino acids. After removal of 2 bases from V and 3 bases from J, the junction contained 6 bases not matched to a gene. Germline CDR1 DFQATT, CDR2 SNEGSKA (reference sequence). CDR3 in amino acids: CSARPGQEIYEQYF. In nucleotides, the CDR3 is TGCAGTGCTAGACCGGGACAGGAAATCTACGAGCAGTACTTC.

This chain joins TRBV20-1 and TRBJ1-5; TRBD1 aligns across 7 bases. The V gene's germline CDR1 is DFQATT and CDR2 SNEGSKA (reference sequence). V lost 0 bases and J lost 0; bases outside the gene matches: 8. This CDR3 is built from 17 residues. As DNA, the CDR3 is TGCAGTGCTAGAGAAGGGTCAGGGGGTTATAGCAATCAGCCCCAGCATTTT. Encoded protein: CSAREGSGGYSNQPQHF.

The chain employs TRBV20-1 and TRBJ2-5; 8 bases line up with TRBD2. After removal of 5 bases from V and 4 bases from J, the junction contained 9 bases not matched to a gene. Per the germline V gene, CDR1 is DFQATT and CDR2 is SNEGSKA (reference sequence). The CDR3 is 14 residues long. CDR3 sequence (DNA): TGCAGTGCTCACCTGGCGGGAGGAGGAGAGACCCAGTACTTC. It codes for CSAHLAGGGETQYF.

This clonotype has a handful of counts. The CDR3 DNA sequence: TGTGCCGCGAACGTAGACGGTGGGTCACCCCTCCACTTT. Translated, it gives CAANVDGGSPLHF. The chain employs TRBV6-2 or TRBV6-3 and TRBJ1-6; D remains ambiguous. The V gene lost 11 bases and the J gene lost 10 bases, with 18 bases spanning the gap. Germline V CDR1 and CDR2: MNHEY, SVGEGT. The CDR3 sequence is 13 residues long.

The V and J genes are TRBV20-1 and TRBJ2-5; TRBD2 is a possible D gene (5 bases). The CDR3 covers 11 residues. Germline V CDR1 and CDR2: DFQATT, SNEGSKA (reference sequence). V shed 5 bases and J shed 5 bases, with 9 bases lying between them. In DNA, the CDR3 is TGCAGTGCTGGCGAGCGGGAGACCCAGTACTTC. Translating it yields CSAGERETQYF.

In this sample, this clonotype turned up a few times. The genes are TRBV5-1 and TRBJ2-1; TRBD2 aligns across 8 bases. The V gene end was trimmed by 2 bases and the J gene end by 4 bases; junction bases not matched to a gene: 8. This CDR3 has 16 residues. Germline loops: CDR1 SGHRS, CDR2 YFSETQ. This chain's CDR3 is CASSFSSGSPYNEQFF. CDR3 in DNA: TGCGCCAGCAGCTTTTCCAGCGGGAGCCCATACAATGAGCAGTTCTTC.

This clonotype turned up a few times. The rearrangement joins TRBV28 to TRBJ2-1; D is unclear. V lost 2 bases, J lost 6 bases, and 14 bases lay in between. CDR1 and CDR2 (germline): MDHEN, SYDVKM. The CDR3 has 15 amino acids. CDR3 nucleotides: TGTGCCAGCAGTTTAGCAACGACACCTCCCAATGAGCAGTTCTTC. Its protein is CASSLATTPPNEQFF.

The chain carries TRBV20-1 and TRBJ1-4, with D maybe TRBD1 (6 bases). The CDR3 has 17 residues. Germline V gene sequence: CDR1 DFQATT, CDR2 SNEGSKA (reference sequence). The V end was cut by 0 bases, the J end by 0 bases, with 14 bases between. The CDR3 region has the DNA TGCAGTGCTAGAGACAGCAGGGAGGGGGCAACTAATGAAAAACTGTTTTTT. Translation gives CSARDSREGATNEKLFF.

The chain recombines TRBV10-3 with TRBJ2-1; 8 bases line up with TRBD1. The length of the CDR3 is 16 residues. Germline trimming cut 4 bases from V and 8 bases from J; bases unmatched to any gene: 13. In germline, CDR1 is ENHRY, CDR2 SYGVKD. The CDR3 here is CAISGTDRGTDDEQFF. CDR3 bases: TGTGCCATCAGTGGAACAGACAGGGGTACGGACGATGAGCAGTTCTTC.

In this sample, this clonotype turned up a few times. The CDR3 coding sequence is TGCAGCGTTGTAATCGGCGAGACCCAGTACTTC. It is translated as CSVVIGETQYF. V is TRBV29-1 and J is TRBJ2-5; no reliable D call. This CDR3 contains 11 residues. Germline values: CDR1 SQVTM, CDR2 ANQGSEA. The V gene lost 4 bases and the J gene lost 5 bases, with 8 bases spanning the gap.

The chain recombines TRBV28 with TRBJ1-4; TRBD1 might be the D (5 bases). This CDR3 contains 14 residues. CDR1 and CDR2 from the germline V gene are MDHEN and SYDVKM. Trimming removed 7 bases from V and 8 bases from J, with 17 bases in between. CDR3 region: CASIARATGEKLFF. CDR3 nucleotide sequence: TGTGCCAGCATCGCCAGGGCCACGGGGGAAAAACTGTTTTTT.

This clonotype was seen more than once but under ten times. The rearrangement joins TRBV7-2 to TRBJ1-6; D uncertain. The CDR3 is 16 amino acids. Germline V gives CDR1 SGHTA, CDR2 FQGNSA. V dropped 5 bases and J dropped 7 bases, with 18 bases sitting between them. The CDR3 is CASSPSGDRSNSPLHF. CDR3 in DNA: TGTGCCAGCAGCCCAAGCGGTGACCGATCAAATTCACCCCTCCACTTT.

V and J are TRBV5-1 and TRBJ2-5; D is undetermined. Matching the DNA end better, TRBJ2-7 makes the J call doubtful. Germline CDR1 reads SGHRS; CDR2 reads YFSETQ. The length of the CDR3 is 14 residues. Written as DNA, the CDR3 is TGCGCCAGCAGCTTGGTAAATGCAGCGCCCGAGCAGTACTTC. Residues: CASSLVNAAPEQYF.

CDR3 sequence reads: CSVRAGGNYGYTF. The CDR3 region has the DNA TGCAGCGTCCGGGCCGGCGGGAACTATGGCTACACCTTC. The chain is built from TRBV29-1 and TRBJ1-2; the D is unclear. Germline assignment: CDR1 SQVTM and CDR2 ANQGSEA. The CDR3 consists of 13 residues. Between the trimmed V and J ends, which lost 6 bases and 2 bases, there was a span of 13 bases. Supplemented by reference TRBV29-1 and TRBJ1-2, the full variable domain reads SAVISQKPSRDICQRGTSLTIQCQVDSQVTMMFWYRQQPGQSLTLIATANQGSEATYESGFVIDKFPISRPNLTFSTLTVSNMSPEDSSIYLCSVRAGGNYGYTFGSGTRLTVV.

This clonotype appeared a single time. The rearrangement joins TRBV7-9 to TRBJ2-5, with 7 bases identical to TRBD2. TRBJ2-7 explains the end of the DNA better; the J call may be wrong. The length of the CDR3 is 14 residues. Germline lookup yields CDR1 SEHNR and CDR2 FQNEAQ (reference sequence). CDR3 bases: TGTGCCAGCAGCCCACGGCGGGGGTTCTACGAGCAGTACTTC. Protein product: CASSPRRGFYEQYF.

This clonotype has ten or more counts. This chain joins TRBV6-2 or TRBV6-3 and TRBJ2-7; a weak D match, TRBD1 (6 bases). Germline V gives CDR1 MNHEY, CDR2 SVGEGT. CDR3 length: 12 amino acids. V was trimmed by 7 bases and J by 1 base, leaving 8 bases between them. The CDR3 spells CASNRVSYEQYF. In DNA, the CDR3 is TGTGCCAGCAACAGGGTGTCCTACGAGCAGTACTTC.

This clonotype has more than one count but fewer than ten. V usage is TRBV20-1 and J usage is TRBJ2-7; 8 bases map to TRBD2. Germline V CDR1 and CDR2: DFQATT, SNEGSKA (reference sequence). The CDR3 is 13 amino acids. V was pared by 8 bases and J by 3 bases, with 9 bases of the junction left unmatched. CDR3 DNA: TGCAGTCTCCCCCAAACTAGCGGCTACGAGCAGTACTTC. This translates into CSLPQTSGYEQYF.

V is TRBV4-2 and J is TRBJ2-7; D ambiguous. CDR1 and CDR2 (germline): LGHNA, YNFKEQ. The CDR3 length is 12 residues. Trimming removed 8 bases from V and 3 bases from J, with 11 bases in between. The CDR3 protein is CASGVSRYEQYF. As DNA, the CDR3 is TGTGCCAGCGGAGTATCTCGCTACGAGCAGTACTTC.

The chain links TRBV6-5 to TRBJ2-4; D tentatively fits TRBD1 or TRBD2 (5 bases each). V was clipped by 6 bases and J by 1 base, with 16 bases between them. CDR3 length: 16 residues. CDR1 is MNHEY, CDR2 SVGAGI, per germline. CDR3 sequence: CASRALGDRAKNIQYF. CDR3 coding DNA: TGTGCCAGCAGAGCCCTGGGGGATAGGGCCAAAAACATTCAGTACTTC.

This clonotype was recorded at least ten times. V is TRBV7-9 and J is TRBJ1-2; TRBD1 aligns across 8 bases. CDR3 length: 15 residues. Germline V gene sequence: CDR1 SEHNR, CDR2 FQNEAQ (reference sequence). V lost 3 bases to trimming and J lost 2 bases; unmatched junction nucleotides: 5. In nucleotides, the CDR3 is TGTGCCAGCAGCTTGACAGGGGAGGAGAACTATGGCTACACCTTC. Protein sequence: CASSLTGEENYGYTF.

The rearrangement uses TRBV4-1 and TRBJ1-2; D is undetermined. Germline V gives CDR1 MGHRA, CDR2 YSYEKL. The CDR3 contains 14 residues. The V and J ends lost 0 bases and 3 bases respectively, with 8 bases between them. The CDR3 protein is CASSQEILYYGYTF. The CDR3 DNA follows: TGCGCCAGCAGCCAAGAAATTCTTTACTATGGCTACACCTTC.

This clonotype occurred a few times. The chain employs TRBV15 and TRBJ2-7, with a weak D call TRBD1 (6 bases). CDR1 LNHNV and CDR2 YYDKDF come from the germline V gene (reference sequence). V lost 1 base, J lost 2 bases, and 12 bases lay in between. The CDR3 length is 15 residues. CDR3 protein: CATSRARGGPYEQYF. CDR3 nucleotides: TGTGCCACCAGCAGAGCTCGTGGGGGCCCCTACGAGCAGTACTTC.

This clonotype was recorded many times. The gene calls are TRBV20-1 and TRBJ1-2, with 10 positions matching TRBD1. CDR1 and CDR2 from the germline V gene are DFQATT and SNEGSKA (reference sequence). Unmatched junction bases numbered 10, after V lost 8 bases and J lost 7 bases. CDR3 size: 13 residues. The CDR3 region has the DNA TGCAGTTCTCCCCCGGGACAGGGGTCTGGCTACACCTTC. Protein sequence: CSSPPGQGSGYTF.

This clonotype was counted only a few times. This chain joins TRBV7-2 and TRBJ2-3; D unclear. Trimming cost V 5 bases and J 7 bases, with 13 bases left between them. There are 13 residues in the CDR3. Per germline, CDR1 SGHTA and CDR2 FQGNSA. The CDR3 loop is CASSPLPRNTQYF. CDR3 coding DNA: TGTGCCAGCAGCCCCCTACCTAGGAATACGCAGTATTTT.

V gene TRBV7-9 combines with J gene TRBJ2-1; weak D call: TRBD2 (7 bases). CDR1 and CDR2 from the germline V gene are SEHNR and FQNEAQ (reference sequence). The CDR3 runs 16 residues. V lost 5 bases to trimming and J lost 6 bases, with 20 bases between them. The CDR3 sequence: CASSPKGGGRGNEQFF. The CDR3 coding sequence is TGTGCCAGCAGCCCCAAGGGGGGGGGGAGAGGCAATGAGCAGTTCTTC.

Comments on this clonotype: One junction end does not reproduce the germline sequence, and a read error may be involved. The gene calls are TRBV10-3 and TRBJ1-4; D is unclear. Germline CDR1 ENHRY, CDR2 SYGVKD. The CDR3 has 12 amino acids. The CDR3 sequence is CAISEGNERLFF. The CDR3, as DNA: TGTGCCATCAGTGAGGGGAATGAAAGACTGTTTTTT.

This clonotype was counted a few times. This chain uses TRBV20-1 with TRBJ2-3; D perhaps matches TRBD2 (6 bases). The CDR3 runs 14 residues. V was pared by 3 bases and J by 1 base, with 11 bases between. Germline V CDR1 and CDR2: DFQATT, SNEGSKA (reference sequence). CDR3 DNA: TGCAGTGCTAGCCGGGACTCAGGCACAGATACGCAGTATTTT. Its protein product is CSASRDSGTDTQYF.

This sequence joins TRBV29-1 and TRBJ2-7, with no clear D. This CDR3 has 12 residues. V was shortened by 5 bases and J by 0 bases, with 8 bases between the two germline ends. Germline CDR1 reads SQVTM; CDR2 reads ANQGSEA. This CDR3 reads CSVRLNSYEQYF. CDR3 coding DNA: TGCAGCGTTCGGTTAAACTCCTACGAGCAGTACTTC.

The rearrangement uses TRBV7-2 and TRBJ2-2, with a tentative D call TRBD1 (5 bases). Germline V gene sequence: CDR1 SGHTA, CDR2 FQGNSA. This CDR3 comprises 16 residues. Trimming removed 1 base at V and 7 bases at J, with 16 bases between. The CDR3 sequence is CASSLGLSRQGGELFF. CDR3 DNA: TGTGCCAGCAGCTTAGGTTTGAGTAGGCAGGGCGGGGAGCTGTTTTTT.